This note documents a single TCR beta chain sequence. Its specificity is unknown. The data stem from a study of cytomegalovirus exposure and HLA in healthy donors. PCR involved 60 Vbeta and 13 Jbeta primers. TCRdb's table, derived via immunoSEQ multiplex PCR, lists solely in-frame clones and lacks some. The sample gives about 210,000 clones, approximately 79% of which show up once; approximately 1.8% is in the top ten. In germline, CDR1 is SGHDN, CDR2 FVKESK. Trimming shortened V by 4 bases and J by 12 bases, and 22 bases separated the two germline ends. The CDR3 consists of 15 residues. Study outcomes and limitations: Apart from CMV serostatus, no immune exposure information was available.

The sample was PBMCs. The V gene is TRBV14, the J gene TRBJ2-1; unclear D gene. The origin of this receptor is a male donor in good health and CMV-seronegative. The CDR3 sequence: CASSPRLSTGRAQFF. The DNA of the CDR3 is TGTGCCAGCAGCCCCCGGTTGAGTACCGGTCGTGCGCAGTTCTTC.